Presented here are 6 T cell receptor beta chains from one specimen sequenced in a study of vaccination effects on CD4 cells after COVID-19. The antigens these receptors bind are not known. Here immunoSEQ multiplex PCR was the method, and the copy in TCRdb shows in-frame clones only, minus some. The sample shows around 40,000 clones, 75% of them seen only once. Antigen-specific CD4+ T cell clonotypes were called by their expansion after viral peptide-pool culture in ViraFEST. Isolation of CD4+ T cells took place after approximately ten days of culture. Infection with SARS-CoV-2 occurred in the person between March and December 2020, and PCR confirmed it. The specimen comprised CD4+ T cells from PBMCs cultured with a peptide pool, sampled before COVID-19 vaccination. These receptors all come from a human donor who had a prior SARS-CoV-2 infection.

The V and J genes are TRBV20-1 and TRBJ2-3; no firm D call. The V gene's germline CDR1 is DFQATT and CDR2 SNEGSKA (reference sequence). CDR3 length: 11 residues. Deletions cut 7 bases from V and 8 bases from J, with 13 bases between. The chain's CDR3 is CSVDRTGTQYF. Here the CDR3 DNA reads TGCAGTGTGGATAGAACTGGTACGCAGTATTTT.

In DNA, the CDR3 is TGTGCCAGCAGCGGGGACGTGGTGGGCTACACCTTC. Its protein product is CASSGDVVGYTF. The V call is TRBV5-4, the J call TRBJ1-2, with a tentative D call TRBD1 (5 bases). Germline V CDR1 and CDR2: SGHNT, YYREEE (reference sequence). V shed 4 bases and J shed 8 bases, with 12 bases lying between them. CDR3 size: 12 residues.

The chain recombines TRBV6-5 with TRBJ2-1, with D perhaps TRBD1 or TRBD2 (6 bases each). Germline CDR1 reads MNHEY; CDR2 reads SVGAGI. The CDR3 contains 13 residues. Trimming cost V 2 bases and J 14 bases, with 16 bases left between them. The CDR3 DNA reads TGTGCCAGCAGTTACCCCGGGGGCCTTCAAGAGTTCTTC. Its protein product is CASSYPGGLQEFF.

The rearrangement links TRBV7-2 to TRBJ2-7; TRBD1 aligns across 9 bases. V trimming: 2 bases; J trimming: 4 bases; junction bases outside the gene matches: 6. The germline V gene has CDR1 SGHTA and CDR2 FQGNSA. The CDR3 loop spans 15 amino acids. The CDR3 here is CASSLMGQGTYEQYF. CDR3 DNA: TGTGCCAGCAGCTTAATGGGACAGGGTACTTACGAGCAGTACTTC.

The rearrangement links TRBV30 to TRBJ2-7; D call uncertain. CDR3 length equals 11 residues. From germline, CDR1 is GTSNPN and CDR2 SVGIG (reference sequence). Trimming took 0 bases from V and 5 from J, leaving 5 bases between them. CDR3 sequence reads: CAWSVLDEQYF. The CDR3 region has the DNA TGTGCCTGGAGTGTATTGGACGAGCAGTACTTC.

The J gene is TRBJ2-1, the V gene TRBV10-3; 12 nucleotides align to TRBD2. Germline V gene sequence: CDR1 ENHRY, CDR2 SYGVKD. This CDR3 spans 16 amino acids. With 3 bases clipped from V and 2 bases from J, the junction kept 2 bases outside the gene matches. CDR3 amino acids: CAISDRTSGTYNEQFF. Written as DNA, the CDR3 is TGTGCCATCAGTGACCGGACTAGCGGGACCTACAATGAGCAGTTCTTC.